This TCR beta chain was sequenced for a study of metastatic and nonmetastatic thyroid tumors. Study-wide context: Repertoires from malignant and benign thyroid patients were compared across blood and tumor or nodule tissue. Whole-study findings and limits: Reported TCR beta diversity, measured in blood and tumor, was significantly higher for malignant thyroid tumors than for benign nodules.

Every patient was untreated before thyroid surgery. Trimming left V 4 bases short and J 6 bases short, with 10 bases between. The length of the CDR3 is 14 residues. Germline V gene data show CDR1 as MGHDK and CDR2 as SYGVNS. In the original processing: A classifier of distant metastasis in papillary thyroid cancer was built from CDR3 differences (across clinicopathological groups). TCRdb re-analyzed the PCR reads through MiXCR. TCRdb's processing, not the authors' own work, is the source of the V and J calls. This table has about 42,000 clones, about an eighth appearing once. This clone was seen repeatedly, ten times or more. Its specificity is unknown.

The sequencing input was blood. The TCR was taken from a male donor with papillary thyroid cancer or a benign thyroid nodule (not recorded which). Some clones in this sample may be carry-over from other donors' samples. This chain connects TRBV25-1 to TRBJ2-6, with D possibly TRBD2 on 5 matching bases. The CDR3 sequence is CASSGGPSANVLTF. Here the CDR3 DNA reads TGTGCCAGCAGTGGCGGGCCCTCGGCCAACGTCCTGACTTTC.